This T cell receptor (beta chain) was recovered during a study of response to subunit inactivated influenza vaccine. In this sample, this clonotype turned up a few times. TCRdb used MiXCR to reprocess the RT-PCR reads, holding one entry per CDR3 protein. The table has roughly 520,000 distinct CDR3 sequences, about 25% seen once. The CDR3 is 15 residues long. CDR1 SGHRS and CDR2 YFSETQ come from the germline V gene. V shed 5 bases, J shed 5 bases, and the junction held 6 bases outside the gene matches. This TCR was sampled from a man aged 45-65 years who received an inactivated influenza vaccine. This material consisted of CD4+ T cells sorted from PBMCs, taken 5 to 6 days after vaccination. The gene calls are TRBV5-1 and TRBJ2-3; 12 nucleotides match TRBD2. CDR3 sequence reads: CASSELAGGQDTQYF. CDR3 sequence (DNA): TGCGCCAGCAGTGAACTAGCGGGGGGACAAGATACGCAGTATTTT.